This record concerns one T cell receptor (beta chain) sequence. Sequence at one end of the junction differs from germline and may be a read error. From unsorted bulk tissue weighing roughly 19-32 mg, DNA and RNA were co-extracted. Primary liver carcinoma, confirmed by histopathology, was surgically resected. The data were taken from a study of tumor-infiltrating lymphocytes in primary liver carcinoma. Turning to the study itself: Ages ranged from 30 to 69, with HCC or mixed HCC-cholangiocarcinoma.

The germline CDR1 and CDR2 sequences are SQVTM and ANQGSEA. The CDR3 sequence is 14 residues long. A primer matching the constant region was used to make TCR beta cDNA from 450 to 550 ng of total RNA. Three rounds of nested multiplex PCR with slightly modified ARM-PCR produced TCR beta libraries. For around 9 cycles apiece, the opening two PCR rounds ran with TRBV1-TRBV30 forward primers and a C-beta reverse primer. TCRdb called the multiplex PCR reads again in MiXCR, with one record for every CDR3 protein. The sample includes some 100,000 distinct CDR3 sequences, about 62% of them seen just once. The sequence derives from a woman aged 60-75 years with primary liver carcinoma and hepatitis B virus infection. The material sequenced was liver tumor tissue from sampling region 2. Subset of the sample: tumor region T2, inferior pole. This chain uses TRBV29-1 with TRBJ2-3, with 7 bases fitting TRBD2. The CDR3 sequence: CSMSGRGITDTQYF. DNA of the CDR3: TGTAGCATGTCGGGGCGGGGGATCACAGATACGCAGTATTTT.